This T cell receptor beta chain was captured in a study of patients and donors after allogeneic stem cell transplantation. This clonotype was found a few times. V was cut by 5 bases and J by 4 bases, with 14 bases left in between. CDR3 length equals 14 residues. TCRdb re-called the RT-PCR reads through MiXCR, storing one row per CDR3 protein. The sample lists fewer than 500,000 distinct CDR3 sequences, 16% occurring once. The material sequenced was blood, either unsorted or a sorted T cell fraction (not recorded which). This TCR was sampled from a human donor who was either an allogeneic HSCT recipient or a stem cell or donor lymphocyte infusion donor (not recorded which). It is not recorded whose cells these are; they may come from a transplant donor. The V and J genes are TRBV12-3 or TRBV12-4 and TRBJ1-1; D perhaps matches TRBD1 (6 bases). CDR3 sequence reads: CASSDGGAGTEAFF. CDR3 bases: TGTGCCAGCAGTGATGGGGGCGCTGGCACTGAAGCTTTCTTT.